The 21 T cell receptor beta chains listed next were all sequenced from one sample in a study of cytomegalovirus exposure and HLA in healthy donors. The PCR was carried out with 60 Vbeta primers and 13 Jbeta primers. The protocol was immunoSEQ multiplex PCR, while the TCRdb copy is restricted to in-frame clones and leaves out a portion. Of approximately 180,000 clones listed, about 80% were seen once; the top ten hold 6.3%. The sequencing sample was made of PBMCs. All receptors come from a man aged 35-49 years in good health and CMV-seropositive.

The V call is TRBV6-5, the J call TRBJ1-1, with TRBD1 identical over 8 bases. The V and J ends lost 7 bases and 4 bases, in that order; junction bases with no gene match: 8. Germline lookup yields CDR1 MNHEY and CDR2 SVGAGI. The CDR3 consists of 14 residues. The CDR3 DNA follows: TGTGCCAGCAATCTACAGGGGGTTGGCACTGAAGCTTTCTTT. Its translation: CASNLQGVGTEAFF.

The CDR3 region is CASRLKGGEQYF. CDR3 sequence (DNA): TGTGCCAGCAGACTAAAAGGGGGCGAGCAGTACTTC. This sequence joins TRBV27 and TRBJ2-7; D might be TRBD1 (6 bases). V lost 6 bases and J lost 6, with 12 bases in between. Germline lookup yields CDR1 MNHEY and CDR2 SMNVEV (reference sequence). There are 12 residues in the CDR3.

The chain links TRBV18 to TRBJ2-1; D might be TRBD1 (6 bases). Germline V CDR1 and CDR2: KGHSH, LQKENI. The V and J ends lost 4 bases and 2 bases respectively, with 12 bases between them. The CDR3 length is 15 residues. The CDR3 DNA reads as TGTGCCAGCTCACTTAGGACAGAACCCTACAATGAGCAGTTCTTC. It encodes CASSLRTEPYNEQFF.

The chain is built from TRBV5-5 and TRBJ2-5, with TRBD2 identical over 8 bases. Germline CDR1 reads SGHKS; CDR2 reads YYEKEE (reference sequence). Trimming cost V 4 bases and J 4 bases; bases outside gene matches: 9. This CDR3 has 15 amino acids. Written as DNA, the CDR3 is TGTGCCAGCAGCGTCTGGAGGGCGGGAGGAGAGACCCAGTACTTC. Encoded protein: CASSVWRAGGETQYF. The variable domain in full, completed from reference TRBV5-5 and TRBJ2-5, reads DAGVTQSPTHLIKTRGQQVTLRCSPISGHKSVSWYQQVLGQGPQFIFQYYEKEERGRGNFPDRFSARQFPNYSSELNVNALLLGDSALYLCASSVWRAGGETQYFGPGTRLLVL.

This clone was seen a few times. The chain employs TRBV11-3 and TRBJ2-1; 9 bases are shared with TRBD2. After removal of 1 base from V and 4 bases from J, the junction contained 5 bases not matched to a gene. Germline V gene data show CDR1 as SGHNT and CDR2 as YENEEA. This CDR3 has 16 amino acids. In DNA form, the CDR3 reads TGTGCCAGCAGCTTAGCGAGACTAGCGGTGTACAATGAGCAGTTCTTC. Its translation: CASSLARLAVYNEQFF.

This chain links TRBV11-2 with TRBJ2-7, with D hard to call. CDR1 SGHAT and CDR2 FQNNGV come from the germline V gene. CDR3 size: 13 residues. Between the trimmed V and J ends, which lost 5 bases and 2 bases, there was a span of 10 bases. In DNA, the CDR3 is TGTGCCAGCAGCCCCCGGTCCGCCTACGAGCAGTACTTC. Translation: CASSPRSAYEQYF.

The chain employs TRBV5-1 and TRBJ2-3; D may be TRBD2 (6 bases). The CDR3 totals 13 residues. The V gene lost 6 bases and the J gene lost 10 bases, with 18 bases spanning the gap. The germline CDR1 and CDR2 sequences are SGHRS and YFSETQ. The DNA for the CDR3 is TGCGCCAGCAAGGGCACTAGCCAAATGGCGCAGTATTTT. This gives the protein CASKGTSQMAQYF.

This rearrangement joins TRBV10-3 to TRBJ2-7; 7 nucleotides agree with TRBD2. The CDR3 loop spans 15 amino acids. Germline CDR1 and CDR2: ENHRY and SYGVKD. V shed 3 bases, J shed 2 bases, and the junction held 7 bases outside the gene matches. This CDR3 reads CAISDGRLAAYEQYF. The CDR3 DNA sequence: TGTGCCATCAGTGATGGTCGGCTAGCGGCCTACGAGCAGTACTTC.

The chain is built from TRBV5-5 and TRBJ1-5, with D possibly being TRBD1 (6 bases). Germline assignment: CDR1 SGHKS and CDR2 YYEKEE (reference sequence). The CDR3 is 14 amino acids. The germline V and J ends were trimmed by 0 bases and 6 bases, with 10 bases remaining between them. CDR3 bases: TGTGCCAGCAGCTTGGGGACAGTGAGTCAGCCCCAGCATTTT. Translated, it gives CASSLGTVSQPQHF.

This clone was picked up a small number of times. The chain recombines TRBV15 with TRBJ1-1, with 7 nucleotides matching TRBD1. Germline V lookup: CDR1 LNHNV, CDR2 YYDKDF (reference sequence). CDR3 length equals 15 residues. After removal of 6 bases from V and 1 base from J, the junction contained 8 bases not matched to a gene. The chain's CDR3 is CATRARGQPNTEAFF. The CDR3, as DNA: TGTGCCACCAGGGCCCGGGGACAGCCGAACACTGAAGCTTTCTTT.

The CDR3 DNA reads TGTGCCAGCAGTGAACAGCAGGGGAACACCGGGGAGCTGTTTTTT. Its protein product is CASSEQQGNTGELFF. The J gene is TRBJ2-2, the V gene TRBV6-1, with D possibly being TRBD1 (5 bases). V was clipped by 2 bases and J by 1 base, with 8 bases between them. Per germline, CDR1 MNHNS and CDR2 SASEGT. The CDR3 is 15 amino acids.

The chain combines TRBV29-1 with TRBJ2-1; tentative D call: TRBD2 (7 bases). The V gene lost 7 bases and the J gene lost 0 bases, with 16 bases spanning the gap. The CDR3 length is 15 residues. Per germline, CDR1 SQVTM and CDR2 ANQGSEA. The CDR3 spells CSAGGGAFSYNEQFF. The CDR3 DNA follows: TGCAGCGCGGGTGGGGGGGCTTTCTCCTACAATGAGCAGTTCTTC.

The chain couples TRBV29-1 to TRBJ1-1; TRBD1 matches at 7 bases. Losses at the gene ends were 6 bases for V and 1 base for J; bases not matched to a gene: 11. This CDR3 comprises 15 residues. Looked up from germline, CDR1 is SQVTM and CDR2 is ANQGSEA. The DNA of the CDR3 is TGCAGCGTCATCGGAGGGGGCCGAAAGAACACTGAAGCTTTCTTT. Amino acid sequence: CSVIGGGRKNTEAFF.

As to this clone: The germline gene is not matched at one end of the junction; a read error may be the cause. The rearrangement joins TRBV9 to TRBJ2-6; D perhaps matches TRBD1 (5 bases). CDR1 is SGDLS, CDR2 YYNGEE, per germline. The CDR3 totals 15 residues. CDR3 residues: CASSPSITGANGLTF. CDR3 in DNA: TGTGCCAGCAGCCCCTCGATCACTGGGGCCAACGGCCTGACTTTC.

V is TRBV11-2 and J is TRBJ2-3, with TRBD2 matching 7 bases. V shed 3 bases and J 0 bases; nucleotides not matched to a gene: 9. This CDR3 region has 17 residues. The V gene's germline CDR1 is SGHAT and CDR2 FQNNGV. The CDR3 is CASSLGYGRLSTDTQYF. CDR3 nucleotides: TGTGCCAGCAGCTTGGGCTACGGGAGGCTTAGCACAGATACGCAGTATTTT. The whole variable domain, remainder taken from reference TRBV11-2 and TRBJ2-3, is EAGVAQSPRYKIIEKRQSVAFWCNPISGHATLYWYQQILGQGPKLLIQFQNNGVVDDSQLPKDRFSAERLKGVDSTLKIQPAKLEDSAVYLCASSLGYGRLSTDTQYFGPGTRLTVL.

The chain employs TRBV14 and TRBJ1-4, with 7 bases identical to TRBD1. In germline, CDR1 is SGHDN, CDR2 FVKESK. This CDR3 contains 20 residues. V trimming: 4 bases; J trimming: 4 bases; junction bases outside the gene matches: 21. CDR3 coding DNA: TGTGCCAGCAGCCCGTCGGGATTATCACAGGGGAGGAGAAATAATGAAAAACTGTTTTTT. Encoded protein: CASSPSGLSQGRRNNEKLFF.

The V and J genes are TRBV6-5 and TRBJ2-7; 12 nucleotides agree with TRBD2. Per germline, CDR1 MNHEY and CDR2 SVGAGI. V lost 4 bases to trimming and J lost 6 bases; unmatched junction nucleotides: 7. This CDR3 contains 15 residues. This CDR3 reads CASSFSGLAGREQYF. The CDR3 DNA sequence: TGTGCCAGCAGTTTCTCGGGACTAGCGGGTCGCGAGCAGTACTTC.

The gene calls are TRBV4-1 and TRBJ1-5; 10 nucleotides agree with TRBD1. Germline-derived CDR1 and CDR2 are MGHRA and YSYEKL. The V gene end was trimmed by 0 bases and the J gene end by 4 bases; junction bases not matched to a gene: 3. CDR3 length: 16 residues. The CDR3 protein is CASSQDPGQGNQPQHF. The CDR3 DNA is TGCGCCAGCAGCCAAGATCCGGGACAGGGGAATCAGCCCCAGCATTTT.

This rearrangement joins TRBV15 to TRBJ2-7; 10 bases line up with TRBD2. Germline V gene sequence: CDR1 LNHNV, CDR2 YYDKDF (reference sequence). V trimming: 5 bases; J trimming: 2 bases; junction bases outside the gene matches: 6. This CDR3 comprises 15 residues. DNA of the CDR3: TGTGCCACCAGCGTCGGGACTAGCGATACCTACGAGCAGTACTTC. Translating gives CATSVGTSDTYEQYF.

The chain combines TRBV10-3 with TRBJ2-3; a weak D match, TRBD2 (6 bases). Germline-derived CDR1 and CDR2 are ENHRY and SYGVKD. This CDR3 is built from 15 residues. Trimming cost V 8 bases and J 1 base, with 16 bases left between them. CDR3 sequence: CAIALGGIRTDTQYF. CDR3 DNA: TGTGCCATCGCCCTTGGCGGGATCCGCACAGATACGCAGTATTTT.

The chain joins TRBV2 to TRBJ2-2; D is ambiguous. The CDR3 has 13 residues. V lost 6 bases and J lost 7, with 12 bases in between. CDR1 SNHLY and CDR2 FYNNEI come from the germline V gene. The CDR3 spells CASSDEKIGELFF. CDR3 coding DNA: TGTGCCAGCAGCGATGAGAAGATCGGGGAGCTGTTTTTT.